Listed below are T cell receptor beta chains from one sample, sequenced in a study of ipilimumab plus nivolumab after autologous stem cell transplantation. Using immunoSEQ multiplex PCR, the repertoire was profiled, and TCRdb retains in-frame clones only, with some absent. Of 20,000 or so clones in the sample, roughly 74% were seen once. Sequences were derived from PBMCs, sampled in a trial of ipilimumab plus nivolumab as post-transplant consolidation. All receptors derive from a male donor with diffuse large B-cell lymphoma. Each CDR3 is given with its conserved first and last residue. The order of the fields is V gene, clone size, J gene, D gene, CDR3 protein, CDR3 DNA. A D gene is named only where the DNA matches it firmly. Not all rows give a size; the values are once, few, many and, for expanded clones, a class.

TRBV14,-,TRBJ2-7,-,CASSPLPSFGQYF,TGTGCCAGCAGCCCCCTCCCCTCATTCGGGCAGTACTTC
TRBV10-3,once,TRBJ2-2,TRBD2,CAISDGGRATGELFF,TGTGCCATCAGTGACGGCGGGAGGGCCACCGGGGAGCTGTTTTTT
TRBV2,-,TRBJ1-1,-,CASSKDGNTEAFF,TGTGCCAGCAGTAAGGACGGGAACACTGAAGCTTTCTTT
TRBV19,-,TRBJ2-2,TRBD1,CASRRTGGDTGELFF,TGTGCCAGTAGACGGACAGGGGGGGACACCGGGGAGCTGTTTTTT
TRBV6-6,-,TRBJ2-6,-,CASSYGRAGGANVLTF,TGTGCCAGCAGTTACGGCAGGGCGGGTGGGGCCAACGTCCTGACTTTC
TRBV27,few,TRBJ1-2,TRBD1,CASSSGQGNGYTF,TGTGCCAGCAGTTCGGGACAGGGGAATGGCTACACCTTC
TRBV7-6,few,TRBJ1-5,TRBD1,CASSISGDRDRGESNQPQHF,TGTGCCAGCAGCATTAGTGGCGACCGGGACAGGGGCGAGAGCAATCAGCCCCAGCATTTT
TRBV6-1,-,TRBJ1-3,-,CASSETFSLVFTGNTIYF,TGTGCCAGCAGTGAAACCTTCTCCTTGGTCTTCACCGGAAACACCATATATTTT
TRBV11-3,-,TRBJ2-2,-,CASSGSLTGELFF,TGTGCCAGCAGCGGGAGCCTCACCGGGGAGCTGTTTTTT
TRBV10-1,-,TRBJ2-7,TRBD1,CASSEGGTGVYEQYF,TGCGCCAGCAGTGAGGGGGGCACAGGGGTCTACGAGCAGTACTTC
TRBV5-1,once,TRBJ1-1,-,CASSYAGKNTEAFF,TGCGCCAGCAGCTATGCCGGTAAGAACACTGAAGCTTTCTTT
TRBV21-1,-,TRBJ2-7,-,CASNFLAGGPGEQYF,TGTGCCAGCAACTTTCTAGCGGGAGGGCCGGGCGAGCAGTACTTC
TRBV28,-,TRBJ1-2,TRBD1,CASSSQTGWDYGYTF,TGTGCCAGCAGTTCTCAGACAGGGTGGGACTATGGCTACACCTTC
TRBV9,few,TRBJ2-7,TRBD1,CASSPQGYEQYF,TGTGCCAGCAGCCCACAGGGGTACGAGCAGTACTTC
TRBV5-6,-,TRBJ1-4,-,CASSKTSDEKLFF,TGTGCCAGCAGCAAAACATCCGATGAAAAACTGTTTTTT
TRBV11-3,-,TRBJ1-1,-,CASSTLGPLMNTEAFF,TGTGCCAGCAGCACGTTAGGTCCGTTAATGAACACTGAAGCTTTCTTT
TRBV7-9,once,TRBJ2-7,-,CASSLEFYEQYF,TGTGCCAGCAGCTTGGAATTCTACGAGCAGTACTTC
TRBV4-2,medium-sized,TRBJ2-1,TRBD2,CASSHSGGSLYNEQFF,TGTGCCAGCAGCCATAGCGGGGGGTCCCTCTACAATGAGCAGTTCTTC
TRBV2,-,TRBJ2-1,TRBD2,CASSLAESNEQFF,TGTGCCAGCAGCCTAGCGGAAAGCAATGAGCAGTTCTTC
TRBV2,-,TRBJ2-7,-,CASSSKGSGYEQYF,TGTGCCAGCAGTTCGAAGGGAAGCGGCTACGAGCAGTACTTC
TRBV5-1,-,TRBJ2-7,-,CASSLDRNTYEQYF,TGCGCCAGCAGCTTGGACAGGAACACCTACGAGCAGTACTTC
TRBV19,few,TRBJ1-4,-,CASSIRGGTNEKLFF,TGTGCCAGTAGTATCAGGGGAGGTACTAATGAAAAACTGTTTTTT
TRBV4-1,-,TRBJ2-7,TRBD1,CASSRGQGVTYEQYF,TGCGCCAGCAGCCGAGGACAGGGGGTAACCTACGAGCAGTACTTC
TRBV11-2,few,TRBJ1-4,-,CASSRGDPTNEKLFF,TGTGCCAGCAGCCGCGGGGACCCAACTAATGAAAAACTGTTTTTT
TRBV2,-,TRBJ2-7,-,CASSVDGSVEVQYF,TGTGCCAGCAGTGTGGACGGTTCGGTGGAGGTGCAGTACTTC
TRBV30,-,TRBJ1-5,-,CACTVSGQPQHF,TGTGCCTGTACGGTTAGCGGTCAGCCCCAGCATTTT
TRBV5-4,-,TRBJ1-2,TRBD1,CASSLWGRQGYGYTF,TGTGCCAGCAGCTTGTGGGGAAGACAGGGATATGGCTACACCTTC
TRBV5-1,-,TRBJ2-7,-,CASKEAGGDYEQYF,TGCGCCAGCAAGGAAGCCGGAGGGGACTACGAGCAGTACTTC
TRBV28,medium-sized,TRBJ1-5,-,CASMSGVRQPQHF,TGTGCCAGCATGTCAGGCGTGCGTCAGCCCCAGCATTTT
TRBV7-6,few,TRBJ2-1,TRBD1,CASSLEIMGQGANEQFF,TGTGCCAGCAGCTTAGAAATAATGGGACAGGGGGCGAATGAGCAGTTCTTC
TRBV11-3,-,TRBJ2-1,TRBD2,CASSQAGLAAYNEQFF,TGTGCCAGCAGCCAGGCGGGACTAGCGGCCTACAATGAGCAGTTCTTC
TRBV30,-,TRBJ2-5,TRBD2,CAWRLAGQETQYF,TGTGCCTGGAGGCTAGCGGGTCAAGAGACCCAGTACTTC
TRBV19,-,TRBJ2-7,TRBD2,CASRRTSGTYEQYF,TGTGCCAGTAGAAGGACTAGCGGGACTTACGAGCAGTACTTC
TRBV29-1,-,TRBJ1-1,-,CSVEDGGLTDF,TGCAGCGTTGAAGACGGGGGGCTGACTGACTTT
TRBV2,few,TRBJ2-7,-,CASSEAPGGPYEQYF,TGTGCCAGCAGTGAAGCGCCCGGGGGACCCTACGAGCAGTACTTC
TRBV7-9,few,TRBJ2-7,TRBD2,CASSPSGGTTKQYF,TGTGCCAGCTCACCTAGCGGGGGGACTACGAAGCAGTACTTC
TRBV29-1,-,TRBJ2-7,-,CSVDLPGGRTSYEQYF,TGCAGCGTTGACCTCCCTGGCGGCAGAACCTCCTACGAGCAGTACTTC
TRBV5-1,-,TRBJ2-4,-,CASSLAGAIQYF,TGCGCCAGCAGCTTAGCCGGCGCCATTCAGTACTTC
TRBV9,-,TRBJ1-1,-,CASSEGGRAPEAFF,TGTGCCAGCAGCGAGGGGGGCAGGGCGCCTGAAGCTTTCTTT
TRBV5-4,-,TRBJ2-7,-,CASSFSRGASYEQYF,TGTGCCAGCAGCTTCTCTAGGGGGGCTTCGTACGAGCAGTACTTC
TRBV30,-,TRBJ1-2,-,CAWSVEPNGYTF,TGTGCCTGGAGTGTAGAGCCCAATGGCTACACCTTC
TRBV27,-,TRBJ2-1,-,CASTIKDRLNEQFF,TGTGCCAGCACGATAAAGGACCGTCTCAATGAGCAGTTCTTC
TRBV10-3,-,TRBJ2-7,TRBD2,CAISARGLAGNYEQYF,TGTGCCATCAGTGCACGCGGACTAGCGGGAAACTACGAGCAGTACTTC
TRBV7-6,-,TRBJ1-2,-,CASSLGGVYGYTF,TGTGCCAGCAGCTTAGGGGGAGTCTATGGCTACACCTTC
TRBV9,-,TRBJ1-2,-,CASSVEMGLGGYTF,TGTGCCAGCAGCGTAGAAATGGGGCTGGGCGGCTACACCTTC